The next 14 T cell receptor beta chains were all read from a single sample in a study of blood T cells in healthy people across ages. Then a second PCR, running roughly 7 to 12 cycles, was carried out with a sample-barcoded 5' primer and a J-beta primer mix. TCRdb reprocessed the 5' RACE reads with MiXCR, giving one entry per CDR3 protein. The table includes some 640,000 distinct CDR3 sequences, around half detected once. The source material was blood. All receptors derive from a woman aged 55-70 years in good health.

This clonotype was counted many times. The chain is built from TRBV6-2 or TRBV6-3 and TRBJ1-1, with unresolved D. CDR1 is MNHEY and CDR2 is SVGEGT in the germline V gene. V was shortened by 3 bases and J by 1 base, with 6 bases between the two germline ends. The CDR3 has 13 residues. CDR3 protein: CASSYSQNTEAFF. The CDR3 DNA is TGTGCCAGCAGTTATTCGCAGAACACTGAAGCTTTCTTT.

The rearrangement joins TRBV11-2 to TRBJ1-2, with D possibly being TRBD1 (6 bases). CDR1 and CDR2 from the germline V gene are SGHAT and FQNNGV. The CDR3 consists of 15 residues. The V and J ends lost 5 bases and 2 bases respectively, with 15 bases between them. The CDR3 loop is CASSLTGSGNYGYTF. The CDR3, as DNA: TGTGCCAGCAGCCTAACAGGGTCCGGAAACTATGGCTACACCTTC.

As concerns this clonotype: At one end the junction does not follow the germline gene, possibly because of a read error. The chain couples TRBV25-1 to TRBJ2-5; 13 nucleotides align to TRBD2. Germline loops: CDR1 MGHDK, CDR2 SYGVNS. The CDR3 covers 15 residues. The CDR3: CTSSRTSGRGETQYF. In DNA form, the CDR3 reads TGTACCAGCAGTAGGACTAGCGGGAGAGGAGAGACCCAGTACTTC.

This clonotype was seen a few times. The chain combines TRBV3-1 with TRBJ2-3; TRBD1 agrees at 11 bases. V shed 5 bases and J 8 bases; nucleotides not matched to a gene: 12. The germline V gene encodes CDR1 LGHDT and CDR2 YNNKEL (reference sequence). The CDR3 has 16 amino acids. The CDR3 region has the DNA TGTGCCAGCAGCTATGCTGGGGACAGGGGGAGAGGTACGCAGTATTTT. Encoded protein: CASSYAGDRGRGTQYF.

The chain combines TRBV7-6 with TRBJ2-5; no firm D call. This CDR3 spans 12 amino acids. V lost 1 base to trimming and J lost 7 bases, with 7 bases between them. Per germline, CDR1 SGHVS and CDR2 FNYEAQ. CDR3 coding DNA: TGTGCCAGCAGCTTAGTTAGTGGGACCCAGTACTTC. Translation gives CASSLVSGTQYF.

The V and J genes are TRBV7-9 and TRBJ1-1; possibly TRBD1 for D (5 bases). This CDR3 is built from 12 residues. V lost 9 bases and J lost 7, with 15 bases in between. Germline CDR1 reads SEHNR; CDR2 reads FQNEAQ (reference sequence). The CDR3 spells CASSIGVGEAFF. As DNA, the CDR3 is TGTGCCAGTTCGATAGGGGTGGGTGAAGCTTTCTTT.

This clonotype has a handful of counts. V and J are TRBV20-1 and TRBJ2-7; D gene uncertain. In germline, CDR1 is DFQATT, CDR2 SNEGSKA (reference sequence). The ends were cut back, 6 bases at V and 0 bases at J, with 18 bases in the middle. CDR3 length: 15 amino acids. Here the CDR3 reads CSALVGRSFSYEQYF. CDR3 DNA sequence: TGCAGTGCCCTAGTCGGCAGGTCATTCTCCTACGAGCAGTACTTC.

With respect to this clonotype: This may stem from a read error, because a much larger clone lies one nucleotide away. V and J are TRBV6-5 and TRBJ1-2; no clear D gene. Germline V gives CDR1 MNHEY, CDR2 SVGAGI. Trimming pared 2 bases from V and 8 bases from J, leaving 6 bases between. This CDR3 spans 11 amino acids. CDR3 bases: TGTGCCAGCAGTTACGGGGAGGGCTACACCTTC. Translating it yields CASSYGEGYTF.

The V and J genes are TRBV28 and TRBJ2-1; D is possibly TRBD1 (6 bases). CDR1 is MDHEN, CDR2 SYDVKM, per germline. The CDR3 extends over 14 amino acids. Trimming took 2 bases from V and 7 from J, leaving 12 bases between them. The CDR3, as DNA: TGTGCCAGCAGTTTAGGACGAAGGGGGAATGAGCAGTTCTTC. This codes for CASSLGRRGNEQFF.

The chain combines TRBV7-2 with TRBJ1-6; tentative D call: TRBD1 (5 bases). The length of the CDR3 is 15 residues. The germline V gene encodes CDR1 SGHTA and CDR2 FQGNSA. Trimming cost V 5 bases and J 4 bases, with 12 bases left between them. CDR3 coding DNA: TGTGCCAGCAGCACGGTAGGGGCGTATAATTCACCCCTCCACTTT. Protein product: CASSTVGAYNSPLHF.

In its sample, this clonotype was seen once. CDR3 in amino acids: CAINGGQQETQYF. The CDR3 DNA sequence: TGTGCCATCAATGGGGGACAGCAAGAGACCCAGTACTTC. The V call is TRBV10-3, the J call TRBJ2-7; 7 bases are shared with TRBD1. The J call is doubtful: the DNA matches TRBJ2-5 better. Germline lookup yields CDR1 ENHRY and CDR2 SYGVKD. The CDR3 is 13 amino acids.

The J gene is TRBJ2-1, the V gene TRBV5-6, with D possibly matching TRBD2 (6 bases). The CDR3 contains 12 residues. From germline, CDR1 is SGHDT and CDR2 YYEEEE. Trimming took 8 bases from V and 10 from J, leaving 16 bases between them. The chain's CDR3 is CARSGGSYEQFF. The CDR3 DNA sequence: TGTGCCAGATCCGGAGGGTCCTACGAGCAGTTCTTC.

The chain carries TRBV6-6 and TRBJ2-5, with D maybe TRBD2 (7 bases). Per germline, CDR1 MNHNY and CDR2 SVGAGI (reference sequence). Deletions cut 2 bases from V and 5 bases from J, with 12 bases between. The CDR3 spans 14 residues. The CDR3 coding sequence is TGTGCCAGCAGTTACAGGGGGGGACTTGAGACCCAGTACTTC. Its translation: CASSYRGGLETQYF.

The table lists this clonotype with a few counts. The rearrangement links TRBV7-2 to TRBJ1-1; D gene unclear. V shed 5 bases and J shed 1 base, with 11 bases lying between them. The CDR3 runs to 14 residues. The V gene's germline CDR1 is SGHTA and CDR2 FQGNSA. CDR3: CASSPRRKNTEAFF. In nucleotides, the CDR3 is TGTGCCAGCAGCCCAAGACGGAAGAACACTGAAGCTTTCTTT.